The clone carrying this T cell receptor (beta chain) is a singleton in its sample. Its antigen is currently unknown. Germline V gene data show CDR1 as MNHNY and CDR2 as SVGAGI (reference sequence). The CDR3 covers 14 residues. With 5 bases removed from V and 2 bases from J, the gap between germline ends came to 12 bases. The record originates from a study of cytomegalovirus exposure and HLA in healthy donors. This PCR relied on a set of 60 Vbeta primers and 13 Jbeta primers. Profiling relied on immunoSEQ multiplex PCR, and the TCRdb table lists in-frame clones only, not all of them. The sample holds tens of thousands of clones; roughly 76% are singletons and the top ten take more than 7%. Study-wide findings and caveats: Cytomegalovirus association was assigned to about 180 TCR beta chains. When presence/absence was analysed, sequencing depth was taken to be roughly uniform across donors. Later findings reportedly placed an Asian-associated ancestry cluster below the roughly 730-donor mean for N-insertions. About 87% or about 30% of the time was how often most TCR beta V segments were productive, according to an earlier analysis.

The receptor was isolated from a woman aged 40 to 55 in good health and CMV-seronegative. The specimen sequenced was PBMCs. The genes are TRBV6-6 and TRBJ2-5; weak D call: TRBD1 (5 bases). CDR3 sequence reads: CASSMTVRQETQYF. The CDR3 DNA reads as TGTGCCAGCAGTATGACAGTTAGACAAGAGACCCAGTACTTC.